This entry is about one T cell receptor (beta chain). The record originates from a study of cytomegalovirus exposure and HLA in healthy donors. Profiling relied on immunoSEQ multiplex PCR, and the TCRdb table lists in-frame clones only, not all of them. The sample has about 130,000 clones, over 80% seen once. The germline CDR1 and CDR2 sequences are LNHDA and SQIVND (reference sequence). The V gene end was trimmed by 5 bases and the J gene end by 2 bases; junction bases not matched to a gene: 6. The CDR3 covers 16 residues. The sequenced material came from PBMCs. This TCR came from a woman aged 25 to 39 in good health and CMV-seropositive. The gene calls are TRBV19 and TRBJ2-6, with 7 bases aligning to TRBD2. CDR3 amino acids: CASSRPAGAGANVLTF. The CDR3 DNA reads as TGTGCCAGTAGTCGCCCCGCGGGGGCTGGGGCCAACGTCCTGACTTTC.